This is a list of T cell receptor beta chains from one sample in a study of cytomegalovirus exposure and HLA in healthy donors. Assay used: immunoSEQ multiplex PCR; TCRdb lists only in-frame clones, some missing. The data hold 250,000 to 350,000 clones, with about nine tenths observed a single time. What was sequenced was PBMCs. The receptors stem from a woman aged 18-35 years in good health and CMV-seronegative. CDR3s include the opening cysteine and the closing phenylalanine or tryptophan. D genes are given only for firm matches. Part of the rows lack a size; the others show once, few, many or a class for expanded clones.

clone size	J gene	V gene	D gene	CDR3 protein	CDR3 DNA
NA	TRBJ2-1	TRBV23-1	NA	CASPAKSSYNEQFF	TGCGCCAGTCCCGCGAAAAGCTCCTACAATGAGCAGTTCTTC
NA	TRBJ2-1	TRBV5-6	TRBD2	CASSLGEGREQFF	TGTGCCAGCAGCTTGGGGGAGGGACGTGAGCAGTTCTTC
NA	TRBJ2-7	TRBV6-5	NA	CASSSLGLLYEQYF	TGTGCCAGCAGCTCCCTGGGACTTCTATACGAGCAGTACTTC
NA	TRBJ1-5	TRBV19	TRBD1	CASSGQGVHSNQPQHF	TGTGCCAGCTCCGGACAGGGGGTTCATAGCAATCAGCCCCAGCATTTT
NA	TRBJ2-2	TRBV30	TRBD2	CASGLAGNDTGELFF	TGTGCCTCCGGACTAGCGGGAAATGACACCGGGGAGCTGTTTTTT
NA	TRBJ1-1	TRBV7-3	TRBD1	CASSPTGQGGTEAFF	TGTGCCAGCAGCCCGACGGGACAGGGAGGGACTGAAGCTTTCTTT
NA	TRBJ2-5	TRBV30	NA	CAWSQVGGETQYF	TGTGCCTGGAGTCAGGTCGGGGGAGAGACCCAGTACTTC
NA	TRBJ2-3	TRBV19	NA	CASSIPLEGTDTQYF	TGTGCCAGTAGTATACCTCTAGAGGGCACAGATACGCAGTATTTT
NA	TRBJ2-1	TRBV2	TRBD2	CASTPGTSGRNEQFF	TGTGCCAGCACCCCCGGGACTAGCGGCCGTAATGAGCAGTTCTTC
once	TRBJ2-1	TRBV27	NA	CASSLSTGEQFF	TGTGCCAGCAGTTTGTCTACAGGTGAGCAGTTCTTC
once	TRBJ2-7	TRBV5-6	NA	CASSLAVLVPEQYF	TGTGCCAGCAGCTTGGCCGTCCTCGTTCCCGAGCAGTACTTC
NA	TRBJ1-2	TRBV28	NA	CASSFGHGGLGYTF	TGTGCCAGCAGTTTTGGACACGGGGGGCTCGGCTACACCTTC
NA	TRBJ2-1	TRBV9	TRBD1	CASSPSGGSYNEQFF	TGTGCCAGCAGCCCCTCAGGGGGCAGCTACAATGAGCAGTTCTTC
NA	TRBJ2-1	TRBV6-1	TRBD2	CASSELGLAPYNEQFF	TGTGCCAGCAGTGAATTGGGACTAGCGCCATACAATGAGCAGTTCTTC
NA	TRBJ2-5	TRBV18	NA	CASSPSYQETQYF	TGTGCCAGCTCACCTTCGTACCAAGAGACCCAGTACTTC
NA	TRBJ2-7	TRBV7-8	TRBD1	CASSFRDRGKYEQYF	TGTGCCAGCAGCTTCCGGGACAGGGGGAAGTACGAGCAGTACTTC
NA	TRBJ2-1	TRBV28	NA	CASSPVRYGGNEQFF	TGTGCCAGCAGTCCAGTCCGGTACGGGGGCAATGAGCAGTTCTTC
NA	TRBJ2-7	TRBV30	TRBD2	CAFGAGDGEQYF	TGTGCCTTCGGAGCGGGAGACGGCGAGCAGTACTTC
NA	TRBJ2-1	TRBV11-3	TRBD2	CASSLGASGQYNEQFF	TGTGCCAGCAGCTTAGGGGCTAGCGGGCAATACAATGAGCAGTTCTTC
NA	TRBJ1-4	TRBV7-9	TRBD1	CASSTDRVVSEKLFF	TGTGCCAGCAGCACCGACAGGGTAGTGAGTGAAAAACTGTTTTTT
once	TRBJ2-2	TRBV5-6	TRBD2	CASSLAASGRRPLPGELFF	TGTGCCAGCAGCTTGGCGGCTAGCGGGAGGCGCCCTCTTCCCGGGGAGCTGTTTTTT
NA	TRBJ2-1	TRBV27	NA	CASHRVERNEQFF	TGTGCCAGCCACAGGGTAGAGCGGAATGAGCAGTTCTTC
NA	TRBJ1-1	TRBV28	NA	CASKVGGFMNTEAFF	TGTGCCAGCAAGGTCGGGGGATTCATGAACACTGAAGCTTTCTTT
NA	TRBJ1-1	TRBV6-5	TRBD1	CASSSGQVGGTEAFF	TGTGCCAGCAGTTCGGGACAGGTCGGCGGCACTGAAGCTTTCTTT
NA	TRBJ1-2	TRBV5-1	TRBD1	CASSLGATGSYGYTF	TGCGCCAGCAGCTTGGGGGCGACAGGGTCCTATGGCTACACCTTC
NA	TRBJ2-7	TRBV10-3	NA	CAISESRGLNLPYEQYF	TGTGCCATCAGTGAGTCGAGAGGGCTGAACCTCCCTTACGAGCAGTACTTC
NA	TRBJ1-1	TRBV7-2	NA	CASSSQGHAEAFF	TGTGCCAGCAGCTCCCAGGGCCACGCTGAAGCTTTCTTT
few	TRBJ2-7	TRBV28	NA	CASRGVGSFYEQYF	TGTGCCAGCAGAGGTGTCGGGTCCTTCTACGAGCAGTACTTC
many	TRBJ2-3	TRBV6-4	TRBD2	CASSETPGGSTDTQYF	TGTGCCAGCAGTGAAACCCCCGGGGGGAGCACAGATACGCAGTATTTT
NA	TRBJ2-2	TRBV27	TRBD1	CASSLSDGTGNTGELFF	TGTGCCAGCAGTTTATCGGACGGGACAGGGAACACCGGGGAGCTGTTTTTT
NA	TRBJ2-7	TRBV11-2	TRBD2	CASSTRTLAGKYEQYF	TGTGCCAGCAGCACCAGAACGCTAGCGGGAAAATACGAGCAGTACTTC